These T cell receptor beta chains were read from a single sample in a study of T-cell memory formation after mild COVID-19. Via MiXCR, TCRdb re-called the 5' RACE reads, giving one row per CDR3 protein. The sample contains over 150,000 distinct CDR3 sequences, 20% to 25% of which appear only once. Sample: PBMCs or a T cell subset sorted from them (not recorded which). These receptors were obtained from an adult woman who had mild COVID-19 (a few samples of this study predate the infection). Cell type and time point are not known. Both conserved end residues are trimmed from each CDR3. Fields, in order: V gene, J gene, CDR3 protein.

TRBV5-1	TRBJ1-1	ASSFTGGLNTEAF
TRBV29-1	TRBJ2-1	SVEGRQGGEQF
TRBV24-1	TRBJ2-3	ATSDLQESLSTDTQY
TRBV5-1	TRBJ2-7	ASSLGLGTGISYEQY
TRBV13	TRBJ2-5	ASSLQGAIQETQY
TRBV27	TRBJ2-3	ASRGTDTQY
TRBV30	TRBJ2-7	ACTRPSYEQY
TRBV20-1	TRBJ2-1	SARESGRALNEQF
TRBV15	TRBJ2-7	ATSRDRVSSYEQY
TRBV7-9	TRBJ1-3	ASSSGPQSSGNTIY
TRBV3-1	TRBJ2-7	ASSPDRGWVYEQY
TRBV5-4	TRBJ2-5	ASSWSGAQETQY
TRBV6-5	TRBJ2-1	ASSASGLEYNEQF
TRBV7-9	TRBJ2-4	ASRPGALDIQY
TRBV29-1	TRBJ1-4	SALDGGNEKLF
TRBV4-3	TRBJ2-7	ASSQGLRRDEQY
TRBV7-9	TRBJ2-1	ASSPARQAGFGEQF
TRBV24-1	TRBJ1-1	ATSDFGYTEAF
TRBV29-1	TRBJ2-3	SVIGDTQY
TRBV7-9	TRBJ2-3	ASMSASTDTQY
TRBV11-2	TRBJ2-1	ASSLGLANYNEQF
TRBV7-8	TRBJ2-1	ASSAANAEQF
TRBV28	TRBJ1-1	ASSFSGRTEAF
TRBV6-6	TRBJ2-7	ASSYSGRYEQY
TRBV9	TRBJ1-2	ASRPGQGAYGYT
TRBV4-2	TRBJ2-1	ASSQDLGVREQF
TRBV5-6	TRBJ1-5	ASSGPPRGGMSNQPQH
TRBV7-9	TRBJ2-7	ASSLAAGGVEDEQY
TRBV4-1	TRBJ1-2	ASSPPGRTVNNYGYT
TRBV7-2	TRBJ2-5	ASSPTSGIVETQY
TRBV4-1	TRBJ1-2	ASSQKTGFNGYT
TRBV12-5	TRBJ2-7	ASGLVQNYEQY
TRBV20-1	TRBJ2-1	SARLAENNEQF
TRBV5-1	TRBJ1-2	ASSPTGDDYGYT
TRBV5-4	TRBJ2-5	ATAGRETQY
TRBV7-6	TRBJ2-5	ASGIAGVVVETQY
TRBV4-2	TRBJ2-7	ASSQGTSESYEQY
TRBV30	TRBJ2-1	AWSTGTGGNEQF
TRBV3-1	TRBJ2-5	ASSQDPFRDRGDQETQY
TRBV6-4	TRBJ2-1	ASSDLAGGDEQF
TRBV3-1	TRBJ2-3	ASSDELAGSPGTQY
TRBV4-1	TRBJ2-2	ASSQVVGGGGELF
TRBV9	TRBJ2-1	ASSVVAGVAYNEQF
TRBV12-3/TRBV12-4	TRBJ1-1	ASSLLTGYTEAF
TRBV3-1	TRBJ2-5	ASSQATSGQETQY
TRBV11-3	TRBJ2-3	ASSLASVADTQY
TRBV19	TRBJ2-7	ASSPGRGAPNEQY
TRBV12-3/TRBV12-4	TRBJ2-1	ASTDLLGQSGNEQF
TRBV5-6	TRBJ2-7	ASSLSGRVYEQY
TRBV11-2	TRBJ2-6	ASSSPWGGANVLT
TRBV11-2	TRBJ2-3	ASSLDRWGRVRTDTQY
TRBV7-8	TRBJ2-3	ASSFGGAWPDTQY
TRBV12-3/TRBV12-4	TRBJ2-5	ASSLGLAGKETQY
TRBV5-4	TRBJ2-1	ASSLGQGAAGEQF
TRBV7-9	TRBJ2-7	AVGGPSPYEQY
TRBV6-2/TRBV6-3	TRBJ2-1	ASSRGTATYNEQF
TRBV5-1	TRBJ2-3	ASSPQRGGRQDTQY
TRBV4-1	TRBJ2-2	ASSQEPREELF
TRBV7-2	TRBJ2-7	ASSLAQGGNSYEQY
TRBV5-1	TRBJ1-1	ASSLVRDSVNTEAF